This T cell receptor (beta chain) was sequenced during a study of OX40 agonist ivuxolimab in advanced cancers. V was pared by 6 bases and J by 1 base, with 8 bases between. The length of the CDR3 is 13 residues. Germline assignment: CDR1 MNHEY and CDR2 SMNVEV (reference sequence). Study results and limitations: At 0.1 to 3.0 mg/kg, CD4+ and CD8+ blood T cells expanded clonally by week 6. Some nonresponders additionally presented with little normalized T-cell clonal expansion. Averaged across samples, CD8+ T cells carried more expanded clones than CD4+ did.

Sampling of blood occurred at baseline, cycle 4 day 1, and cycle 7 day 1. Comments on this clone: Its antigen is currently unknown.

Sequencing was performed with immunoSEQ multiplex PCR; in TCRdb, only in-frame clones are kept and a portion is missing. Here the sample spans tens of thousands of clones, 70% to 90% being singletons. The J gene is TRBJ2-3, the V gene TRBV27; D unclear. The source material was CD4+ or CD8+ T cells sorted from blood, sampled in a trial of the OX40 agonist ivuxolimab. This clonotype was obtained from an adult with an advanced solid tumor such as melanoma, head and neck, liver or kidney cancer. The CDR3 nucleotides read TGTGCCAGCAGAGATCAGGGCACAGATACGCAGTATTTT. It codes for CASRDQGTDTQYF.